Below, 14 T cell receptor beta chains from the same sample are listed, as sequenced in a study of cytomegalovirus exposure and HLA in healthy donors. The PCR had 60 Vbeta and 13 Jbeta primers. The assay was immunoSEQ multiplex PCR, and TCRdb's table has in-frame clones only and misses some. The sample carries over 150,000 clones, around four fifths recorded once. Sequenced: PBMCs. The source of these receptors is a woman aged 50 to 60 in good health and CMV-seropositive.

J is TRBJ2-2 and V is TRBV2; 9 positions agree with TRBD2. The CDR3 runs to 17 residues. In germline, CDR1 is SNHLY, CDR2 FYNNEI. J lost 1 base, V lost 4 bases, and 7 bases had no gene match. The CDR3 DNA sequence: TGTGCCAGCAGTGTTAGGGCGGGGGGGCAGAACACCGGGGAGCTGTTTTTT. Translation gives CASSVRAGGQNTGELFF. The whole variable domain, remainder taken from reference TRBV2 and TRBJ2-2, is EPEVTQTPSHQVTQMGQEVILRCVPISNHLYFYWYRQILGQKVEFLVSFYNNEISEKSEIFDDQFSVERPDGSNFTLKIRSTKLEDSAMYFCASSVRAGGQNTGELFFGEGSRLTVL.

This chain links TRBV9 with TRBJ2-2; no definite D call. With 0 bases removed from V and 8 bases from J, the gap between germline ends came to 8 bases. The CDR3 spans 13 residues. Germline V gene lookup returns CDR1 SGDLS and CDR2 YYNGEE. DNA of the CDR3: TGTGCCAGCAGCGTAGTGTCTAGAGGGGAGCTGTTTTTT. As protein: CASSVVSRGELFF.

V and J are TRBV19 and TRBJ2-1; maybe TRBD1 (5 bases). V was clipped by 6 bases and J by 6 bases, with 15 bases between them. This CDR3 is 14 amino acids long. Germline-derived CDR1 and CDR2 are LNHDA and SQIVND (reference sequence). CDR3: CASSDGQIRNEQFF. CDR3 DNA: TGTGCCAGTAGCGACGGACAAATACGCAATGAGCAGTTCTTC.

The rearrangement uses TRBV6-5 and TRBJ2-2, with TRBD1 as a possible D gene (5 bases). Trimming removed 6 bases from V and 1 base from J, with 9 bases in between. There are 14 residues in the CDR3. Germline V gene data show CDR1 as MNHEY and CDR2 as SVGAGI. The DNA of the CDR3 is TGTGCCAGCAGCAGCACAGGGAACACCGGGGAGCTGTTTTTT. Residues: CASSSTGNTGELFF.

The chain recombines TRBV6-5 with TRBJ2-7; a possible D gene is TRBD1 (5 bases). The CDR3 is 15 amino acids. Germline V gene data show CDR1 as MNHEY and CDR2 as SVGAGI. V dropped 6 bases and J dropped 1 base, with 16 bases sitting between them. The chain's CDR3 is CASRQDGHLSYEQYF. As DNA, the CDR3 is TGTGCCAGCAGGCAGGACGGACACCTTTCCTACGAGCAGTACTTC.

The rearrangement links TRBV4-2 to TRBJ2-1; TRBD2 matches 9 bases. Per germline, CDR1 LGHNA and CDR2 YNFKEQ. The V and J ends lost 1 base and 5 bases, in that order; junction bases with no gene match: 6. The CDR3 covers 16 residues. CDR3 bases: TGTGCCAGCAGCCAAGTTGGCGGCGGGGGGGACAATGAGCAGTTCTTC. Translating gives CASSQVGGGGDNEQFF.

The V and J genes are TRBV27 and TRBJ2-3; the match to TRBD2 covers 8 bases. The CDR3 is 15 amino acids. Germline loops: CDR1 MNHEY, CDR2 SMNVEV (reference sequence). V dropped 8 bases and J dropped 2; count of bases not matched to a gene: 9. This CDR3 reads CASSFGGVNTDTQYF. The CDR3 region has the DNA TGTGCCAGCTCCTTCGGGGGGGTAAACACAGATACGCAGTATTTT.

V usage is TRBV12-5 and J usage is TRBJ2-7, with 7 bases matching TRBD1. The CDR3 has 15 residues. The V gene end was trimmed by 6 bases and the J gene end by 2 bases; junction bases not matched to a gene: 10. Germline assignment: CDR1 LGHNT and CDR2 FRNRAP. For the CDR3, the DNA is TGTGCTAGTGGGGGCTCGACAGGGACCGCCTACGAGCAGTACTTC. Its protein is CASGGSTGTAYEQYF.

The table lists this clone with a count of one. The chain carries TRBV19 and TRBJ2-5, with 9 positions matching TRBD1. Germline CDR1 and CDR2: LNHDA and SQIVND (reference sequence). The CDR3 has 14 amino acids. Unmatched junction bases numbered 6, after V lost 5 bases and J lost 5 bases. The DNA of the CDR3 is TGTGCCAGTAGTCCAGGGACAGGGAAGGAGACCCAGTACTTC. Protein sequence: CASSPGTGKETQYF.

The chain recombines TRBV5-1 with TRBJ1-6; perhaps TRBD1 as D (5 bases). Germline V lookup: CDR1 SGHRS, CDR2 YFSETQ. The CDR3 extends over 15 amino acids. V was pared by 4 bases and J by 3 bases, with 11 bases between. Written as DNA, the CDR3 is TGCGCCAGCAGCGCGGGACGGAACTATAATTCACCCCTCCACTTT. It codes for CASSAGRNYNSPLHF.

The chain links TRBV4-2 to TRBJ2-3; D call uncertain. Germline CDR1 is LGHNA and CDR2 is YNFKEQ. This CDR3 has 17 residues. Between the trimmed V and J ends, which lost 0 bases and 3 bases, there was a span of 16 bases. The CDR3 coding sequence is TGTGCCAGCAGCCAAGACGAGACTGCCCTCGGGACAGATACGCAGTATTTT. It yields the protein CASSQDETALGTDTQYF.

V usage is TRBV4-1 and J usage is TRBJ2-7; D is undetermined. Trimming took 0 bases from V and 2 from J, leaving 8 bases between them. This CDR3 has 14 amino acids. Germline CDR1 reads MGHRA; CDR2 reads YSYEKL. The CDR3 bases are TGCGCCAGCAGCCAAGAGTCCTGGCCCTACGAGCAGTACTTC. Its protein is CASSQESWPYEQYF.

The rearrangement joins TRBV15 to TRBJ1-5, with 9 bases matching TRBD1. Germline V gives CDR1 LNHNV, CDR2 YYDKDF (reference sequence). The CDR3 sequence is 15 residues long. V dropped 11 bases and J dropped 4; count of bases not matched to a gene: 12. CDR3 bases: TGTGCCTCCGCTCCCGGGACAGGGATAAATCAGCCCCAGCATTTT. Residues: CASAPGTGINQPQHF.

This CDR3 reads CSVEDRRDGVGYGYTF. The CDR3 DNA reads as TGCAGCGTTGAAGATCGCAGGGATGGAGTAGGCTATGGCTACACCTTC. This chain connects TRBV29-1 to TRBJ1-2, with D possibly TRBD1 on 5 matching bases. Germline CDR1 reads SQVTM; CDR2 reads ANQGSEA. V lost 0 bases and J 4 bases, leaving 18 bases between the germline ends. CDR3 size: 16 residues.